This T cell receptor (beta chain) was observed in a study of T cells in tuberculosis. Study-wide points: Low-affinity CD1B-GMM tetramer-binding T cells may have been missed.

Sequencing of TCR-alpha and TCR-beta chains was unpaired. TCRdb's table, derived via immunoSEQ multiplex PCR, lists solely in-frame clones and lacks some. The sample comprises some 60,000 clones, 81% of which are singletons, and over 10% rests with the top ten. There are 16 residues in the CDR3. CDR1 is SGHTA and CDR2 is FQGNSA in the germline V gene. The V segment lost 5 bases and the J segment 6 bases; nucleotides outside the gene matches: 12. Thawed, overnight-rested PBMC were stained with GMM-loaded CD1B tetramer, viability dye and anti-CD3, then sorted. CD1B tetramers were loaded with Rhodococcus equi-derived C32 glucose monomycolate. PBMC for tetramer sorting were first depleted of CD14-expressing monocytes. Each donor contributed 75,000 to 100,000 sorted tetramer-negative cells.

The material sequenced was CD1b-GMM tetramer-negative cells sorted from PBMCs. The rearrangement links TRBV7-2 to TRBJ2-7; TRBD2 matches 11 bases. This receptor was obtained from an adult woman with latent tuberculosis. CDR3 sequence reads: CASSPRTSGSRAEQYF. Written as DNA, the CDR3 is TGTGCCAGCAGCCCGCGGACTAGCGGGTCCCGGGCCGAGCAGTACTTC. Full variable domain (remainder filled in from reference TRBV7-2 and TRBJ2-7): GAGVSQSPSNKVTEKGKDVELRCDPISGHTALYWYRQSLGQGLEFLIYFQGNSAPDKSGLPSDRFSAERTGGSVSTLTIQRTQQEDSAVYLCASSPRTSGSRAEQYFGPGTRLTVT.